The rows below give T cell receptor beta chains drawn from one sample of a study of cytomegalovirus exposure and HLA in healthy donors. TCRdb's table, derived via immunoSEQ multiplex PCR, lists solely in-frame clones and lacks some. The table records 35,000 to 40,000 clones, roughly 81% of them present only once. The sequenced sample consisted of PBMCs. Receptor source: a man aged 25 to 40 in good health and CMV-seronegative. The CDR3 runs from the conserved cysteine through the conserved F or W. Each record gives: J gene, clone size, D gene, V gene, CDR3 DNA, CDR3 protein. The D gene is left open where the match is weak. Clone size, where shown, is once, few, many, or a class for clones that have expanded.

>TRBJ2-1|.|TRBD2|TRBV10-3
TGTGCCATCTCCTGGCCCCCCACGGGAGGGCTAGATGAGCAGTTCTTC
CAISWPPTGGLDEQFF
>TRBJ2-2|.|TRBD1|TRBV19
TGTGCCAGTAGCCGGGACAGGGCCACCGGGGAGCTGTTTTTT
CASSRDRATGELFF
>TRBJ1-3|few|.|TRBV6-5
TGTGCCAGCAGTTACGGGCAGGGGATCACTGGAAACACCATATATTTT
CASSYGQGITGNTIYF
>TRBJ1-2|few|.|TRBV4-2
TGTGCCAGCACCGAAGGTGGGGCCCATGGCTACACCTTC
CASTEGGAHGYTF
>TRBJ2-1|.|TRBD1|TRBV30
TGTGCCTGGAGTCCTGGACAGGGGGCGTACAATGAGCAGTTCTTC
CAWSPGQGAYNEQFF
>TRBJ1-5|.|.|TRBV28
TGTGCCAGCAGCTCAGGTTCGCAGCCCCAGCATTTT
CASSSGSQPQHF
>TRBJ2-2|.|TRBD2|TRBV5-1
TGCGCCAGCATAGCCGGGACTAGCCCTACCGGGGAGCTGTTTTTT
CASIAGTSPTGELFF
>TRBJ2-5|.|TRBD2|TRBV19
TGTGCCAGCCCGTGTTCGTCCAGCGGGAACCAAGAGACCCAGTACTTC
CASPCSSSGNQETQYF
>TRBJ2-1|once|TRBD2|TRBV6-5
TGTGCCAGCAGCCGACTAGCGGGTGTCGAGAATGAGCAGTTCTTC
CASSRLAGVENEQFF
>TRBJ1-4|.|TRBD1|TRBV2
TGTGCCAGCAGGTCGGCAGGGGGCAGAGAAAAACTGTTTTTT
CASRSAGGREKLFF